This T cell receptor (beta chain) was identified during a study of blood T cells in healthy people across ages. Caucasian, healthy and from Russia, the donors were aged between about 6 and 90. The V gene lost 1 base and the J gene lost 1 base, with 15 bases spanning the gap. This CDR3 comprises 17 residues. CDR1 and CDR2 (germline): SEHNR, FQNEAQ (reference sequence). Sample-barcoded 5' priming and a J-beta primer mix drove a second PCR of roughly 6 to 12 cycles. MiXCR, run by TCRdb on the 5' RACE reads, gives a single entry per CDR3 protein. Of hundreds of thousands of distinct CDR3 sequences in the sample, more than 45% were seen once.

The sequenced sample consisted of blood. The receptor comes from a man between 25 and 39 years old in good health. The rearrangement links TRBV7-9 to TRBJ2-3; D ambiguous. DNA for the CDR3: TGTGCCAGCAGCTTAGTTAAGCCCTCTGGCGGCACAGATACGCAGTATTTT. This translates into CASSLVKPSGGTDTQYF.